Listed here are 2 T cell receptor beta chains from one sample, sequenced in a study of naive CD8 T cells in extremely preterm neonates. The repertoire was sequenced with immunoSEQ multiplex PCR; TCRdb's copy has only in-frame clones and lacks some. The sample has more than 4,500 clones; 95% to 98% are singletons. The specimen sequenced was naive CD8+ T cells from blood. The source of these receptors is a human donor in good health.

This clone was seen once. The V and J genes are TRBV27 and TRBJ2-7; D ambiguous. V gave up 4 bases and J gave up 1 base, with 8 bases separating them. CDR3 length: 13 amino acids. Germline lookup yields CDR1 MNHEY and CDR2 SMNVEV (reference sequence). The CDR3 loop reads CASSSVISYEQYF. CDR3 DNA: TGTGCCAGCAGTTCAGTGATTTCCTACGAGCAGTACTTC.

V gene TRBV30 combines with J gene TRBJ2-1, with TRBD2 matching over 7 bases. CDR3 length equals 14 residues. The V and J ends lost 2 bases and 3 bases, in that order; junction bases with no gene match: 4. Germline lookup yields CDR1 GTSNPN and CDR2 SVGIG (reference sequence). The CDR3 spells CAWSLSSGYNEQFF. CDR3 DNA: TGTGCCTGGAGTTTATCTAGCGGCTACAATGAGCAGTTCTTC.